This is a list of T cell receptor beta chains from one sample in a study of T-cell memory formation after mild COVID-19. TCRdb re-analysed the 5' RACE reads in MiXCR, keeping a single row per CDR3 protein. The table shows about 270,000 distinct CDR3 sequences, with about a sixth occurring only once. Source material: PBMCs or a T cell subset sorted from them (not recorded which). The origin of the receptors is a man between 18 and 29 years old who had mild COVID-19 (a few samples of this study predate the infection). Cell type and time point are not known. Both conserved end residues are part of each CDR3. A D gene is named only where the DNA matches it firmly. Not every row has a clone size; where given, it reads once, few, many or a size class.

J gene,D gene,clone size,V gene,CDR3 protein,CDR3 DNA
TRBJ1-5,NA,few,TRBV2,CASSVTGVYQHF,TGTGCCAGCAGTGTGACTGGGGTTTACCAGCATTTT
TRBJ2-7,NA,few,TRBV21-1,CASSKETGATSYEQYF,TGTGCCAGCAGCAAGGAGACAGGGGCAACCTCCTACGAGCAGTACTTC
TRBJ1-1,NA,NA,TRBV29-1,CSAGTVGGEAFF,TGCAGCGCCGGGACGGTAGGCGGGGAAGCTTTCTTT
TRBJ2-2,TRBD2,many,TRBV5-1,CASSLGLAVTGELFF,TGCGCCAGCAGCTTGGGACTAGCGGTCACCGGGGAGCTGTTTTTT
TRBJ1-6,TRBD1,few,TRBV9,CASSSGQGGNNSPLHF,TGTGCCAGCAGCAGCGGACAGGGGGGAAATAATTCACCCCTCCACTTT
TRBJ1-2,TRBD1,NA,TRBV7-9,CASSSPGTDYGYTF,TGTGCCAGCAGCTCCCCCGGGACAGACTATGGCTACACCTTC
TRBJ1-1,TRBD1,few,TRBV5-1,CASSLVGTGGLNTEAFF,TGCGCCAGCAGCTTGGTCGGGACAGGAGGTCTGAACACTGAAGCTTTCTTT
TRBJ1-2,NA,few,TRBV4-1,CASSQDLTVSLYTF,TGCGCCAGCAGCCAAGATCTGACAGTCAGTCTCTACACCTTC
TRBJ2-6,NA,NA,TRBV4-3,CASSQEPGGSGANVLTF,TGCGCCAGCAGCCAAGAACCCGGGGGCTCTGGGGCCAACGTCCTGACTTTC
TRBJ2-3,TRBD2,few,TRBV24-1,CATSDPRGGPDTQYF,TGTGCCACCAGTGACCCCCGCGGGGGTCCAGATACGCAGTATTTT
TRBJ1-1,TRBD1,many,TRBV5-1,CASSLGDRGGAFF,TGCGCCAGCAGCTTGGGGGACAGAGGGGGGGCTTTCTTT
TRBJ1-2,NA,few,TRBV7-8,CASSPNPSDGYTF,TGTGCCAGCAGCCCCAACCCGTCAGATGGCTACACCTTC
TRBJ2-5,NA,few,TRBV9,CASSVGTGSRETQYF,TGTGCCAGCAGCGTAGGGACGGGGAGTAGGGAGACCCAGTACTTC
TRBJ2-7,NA,NA,TRBV10-3,CAISGTGYEQYF,TGTGCCATCAGTGGGACTGGCTACGAGCAGTACTTC
TRBJ2-2,TRBD2,few,TRBV7-2,CASSSTGTSGGALGELFF,TGTGCCAGCAGCTCTACCGGGACTAGCGGGGGGGCCCTCGGGGAGCTGTTTTTT
TRBJ2-3,NA,NA,TRBV6-2/TRBV6-3,CASTSGLQGFLADTQYF,TGTGCCAGCACCTCCGGCCTGCAGGGGTTTTTGGCAGATACGCAGTATTTT
TRBJ1-5,NA,NA,TRBV7-9,CASSLTGQRQPQHF,TGTGCCAGCAGCTTAACGGGTCAGCGTCAGCCCCAGCATTTT
TRBJ2-1,TRBD1,NA,TRBV30,CAWSKMTGGNEQFF,TGTGCCTGGAGTAAGATGACAGGGGGCAATGAGCAGTTCTTC
TRBJ1-5,TRBD1,few,TRBV29-1,CSAGTGLHQPQHF,TGCAGCGCCGGGACAGGGCTCCATCAGCCCCAGCATTTT
TRBJ2-5,NA,NA,TRBV12-3/TRBV12-4,CASSDLGVQETQYF,TGTGCCAGCAGCGATTTGGGGGTTCAAGAGACCCAGTACTTC
TRBJ2-5,NA,few,TRBV4-3,CASSQDFSLQETQYF,TGCGCCAGCAGCCAAGATTTCAGCCTCCAAGAGACCCAGTACTTC
TRBJ1-1,NA,NA,TRBV3-1,CASSQVGGATEAFF,TGTGCCAGCAGCCAAGTGGGGGGGGCCACTGAAGCTTTCTTT
TRBJ1-1,NA,NA,TRBV6-5,CASSYPRLGITEAFF,TGTGCCAGCAGTTACCCTAGGCTAGGGATCACTGAAGCTTTCTTT
TRBJ1-1,TRBD1,few,TRBV5-4,CAMLPGQGTVNTEAFF,TGTGCCATGCTGCCGGGACAGGGGACGGTCAACACTGAAGCTTTCTTT
TRBJ2-7,TRBD1,few,TRBV12-3/TRBV12-4,CASSTDRRIDYEQYF,TGTGCCAGCAGCACGGACAGGAGGATCGACTACGAGCAGTACTTC
TRBJ2-5,TRBD2,many,TRBV5-1,CASSLGTSSQTQYF,TGCGCCAGCAGCTTGGGGACTAGCAGCCAGACCCAGTACTTC
TRBJ2-1,NA,few,TRBV5-5,CASSPTGDNNEQFF,TGTGCCAGCAGCCCAACCGGCGACAATAATGAGCAGTTCTTC
TRBJ2-7,TRBD2,NA,TRBV5-5,CASSPITSGGYEQYF,TGTGCCAGCAGCCCCATCACTAGCGGGGGTTACGAGCAGTACTTC
TRBJ2-5,NA,few,TRBV14,CASSQKETQYF,TGTGCCAGCAGCCAGAAAGAGACCCAGTACTTC
TRBJ1-6,NA,few,TRBV18,CASSPIRSSYNSPLHF,TGTGCCAGCTCACCAATCCGAAGCTCCTATAATTCACCCCTCCACTTT
TRBJ2-7,TRBD1,NA,TRBV5-6,CASSAGQGFKQYF,TGTGCCAGCAGCGCGGGACAGGGCTTTAAGCAGTACTTC
TRBJ2-4,TRBD1,once,TRBV2,CATCEGAVAKNIQYF,TGTGCCACATGTGAGGGGGCTGTAGCCAAAAACATTCAGTACTTC
TRBJ2-3,NA,few,TRBV5-1,CASSSGTAFRDTQYF,TGCGCCAGCAGCAGCGGGACAGCTTTCAGGGATACGCAGTATTTT
TRBJ2-5,NA,few,TRBV27,CASSFTGEEIETQYF,TGTGCCAGCAGTTTTACAGGGGAGGAGATAGAGACCCAGTACTTC
TRBJ2-5,NA,few,TRBV7-8,CASSWRRGLSQETQYF,TGTGCCAGCAGTTGGCGCCGGGGGTTGAGTCAGGAGACCCAGTACTTC
TRBJ2-2,NA,few,TRBV4-3,CASSQESQRALNTGELFF,TGCGCCAGCAGCCAAGAGTCCCAGCGGGCCCTGAACACCGGGGAGCTGTTTTTT
TRBJ2-7,NA,NA,TRBV7-3,CASSPFSGAYEQYF,TGTGCCAGCAGCCCATTTTCGGGGGCCTACGAGCAGTACTTC
TRBJ2-5,TRBD1,many,TRBV5-1,CASSSTGPETQYF,TGCGCCAGCAGCTCGACAGGGCCGGAGACCCAGTACTTC
TRBJ1-1,TRBD1,NA,TRBV6-6,CASSYAQGGRGQAFF,TGTGCCAGCAGTTACGCCCAGGGGGGGAGGGGGCAAGCTTTCTTT
TRBJ1-2,TRBD1,few,TRBV7-6,CASSFGGQGADGYTF,TGTGCCAGCAGCTTTGGCGGACAGGGTGCCGATGGCTACACCTTC
TRBJ2-4,NA,few,TRBV7-9,CASSSPQLAKNIQYF,TGTGCCAGCAGCTCACCTCAACTAGCCAAAAACATTCAGTACTTC
TRBJ1-3,NA,NA,TRBV7-2,CASSPQGESGNTIYF,TGTGCCAGCAGCCCTCAAGGAGAGTCTGGAAACACCATATATTTT
TRBJ1-6,NA,NA,TRBV20-1,CSARVRGAGYNSPLHF,TGCAGTGCTAGAGTTCGGGGCGCGGGTTATAATTCACCCCTCCACTTT
TRBJ2-1,TRBD2,few,TRBV5-1,CAIDGGGEQFF,TGCGCCATCGATGGGGGGGGTGAGCAGTTCTTC
TRBJ2-1,TRBD1,NA,TRBV5-1,CASSLQGSTEQFF,TGCGCCAGCAGCTTACAGGGGTCAACTGAGCAGTTCTTC
TRBJ2-7,TRBD1,many,TRBV27,CASSHGQGTEYF,TGTGCCAGCAGTCACGGACAGGGTACCGAGTACTTC
TRBJ2-5,NA,NA,TRBV15,CATSRDSTNQETQYF,TGTGCCACCAGCAGAGATTCAACTAACCAAGAGACCCAGTACTTC
TRBJ1-3,NA,few,TRBV5-1,CASSLGGRDSGNTIYF,TGCGCCAGCAGCTTGGGTGGGCGAGACTCTGGAAACACCATATATTTT
TRBJ2-7,NA,NA,TRBV7-6,CASSFGHQTYEQYF,TGTGCCAGCAGCTTCGGACACCAAACCTACGAGCAGTACTTC
TRBJ1-5,NA,NA,TRBV18,CASSPDNQPQHF,TGTGCCAGCTCACCTGACAATCAGCCCCAGCATTTT
TRBJ1-4,TRBD1,many,TRBV5-5,CASSWDRGRTNEKLFF,TGTGCCAGCAGCTGGGACAGGGGGCGTACTAATGAAAAACTGTTTTTT
TRBJ1-4,TRBD1,NA,TRBV28,CASSSGQALVSEKLFF,TGTGCCAGCAGTTCCGGACAGGCCCTGGTTTCGGAAAAACTGTTTTTT
TRBJ2-1,NA,NA,TRBV3-1,CASSLTAGRYEQFF,TGTGCCAGCAGCCTCACCGCAGGTAGATATGAGCAGTTCTTC
TRBJ2-1,NA,NA,TRBV4-1,CASTASYNEQFF,TGCGCCAGCACCGCCTCCTACAATGAGCAGTTCTTC